This T cell receptor (beta chain) derives from a study of blood T cell repertoires in COVID-19. Study in general: Samples of COVID-19 (acute and convalescent) were obtained from the United States, Italy and Spain. In each case, the material was cDNA or gDNA derived from T cells, B-cell-depleted T cells, or PBMCs.

In germline, CDR1 is KGHSH, CDR2 LQKENI. The CDR3 runs 13 residues. Trimming stripped 3 bases from V and 5 bases from J, with 10 bases between. In the original analysis: How many nucleated cells were present was estimated from reference gene primer amplification. Libraries were prepared by immunoSEQ multiplex PCR; TCRdb keeps only in-frame clonotypes and omits some of them. V, J and clone size are taken as reported in that table, and D and trimming were inferred from the DNA itself. The sample carries around 20,000 clones, about 88% recorded once. The source material was peripheral blood. J is TRBJ2-5 and V is TRBV18; the D gene is possibly TRBD2 (6 bases). The source of this sequence is a man in his forties with active COVID-19. In nucleotides, the CDR3 is TGTGCCAGCTCACCCCGGGGGTCGGAGACCCAGTACTTC. Residues: CASSPRGSETQYF.